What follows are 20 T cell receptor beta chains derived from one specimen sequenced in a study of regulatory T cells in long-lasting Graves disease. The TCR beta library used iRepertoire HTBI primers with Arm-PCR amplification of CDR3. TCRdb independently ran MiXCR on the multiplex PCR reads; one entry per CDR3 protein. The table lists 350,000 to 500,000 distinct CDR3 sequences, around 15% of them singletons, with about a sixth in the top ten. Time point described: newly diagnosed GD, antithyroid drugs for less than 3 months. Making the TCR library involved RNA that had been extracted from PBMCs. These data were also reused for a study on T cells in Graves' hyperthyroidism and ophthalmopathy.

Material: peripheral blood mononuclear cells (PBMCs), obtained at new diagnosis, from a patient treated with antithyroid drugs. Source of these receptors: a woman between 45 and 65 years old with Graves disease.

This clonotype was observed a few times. The CDR3 is CASSPDIYGNTGELFF. For the CDR3, the DNA is TGTGCCAGCAGTCCCGACATCTATGGGAACACCGGGGAGCTGTTTTTT. This chain uses TRBV27 with TRBJ2-2; D ambiguous. Germline CDR1 and CDR2: MNHEY and SMNVEV (reference sequence). The CDR3 length is 16 residues. V lost 5 bases and J lost 1, with 14 bases in between.

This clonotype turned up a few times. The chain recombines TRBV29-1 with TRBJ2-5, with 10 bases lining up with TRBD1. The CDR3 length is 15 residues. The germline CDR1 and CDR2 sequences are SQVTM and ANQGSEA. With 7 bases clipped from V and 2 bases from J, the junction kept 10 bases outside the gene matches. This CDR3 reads CSGGLGQGVQETQYF. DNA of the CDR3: TGCAGCGGTGGGCTCGGACAGGGGGTACAAGAGACCCAGTACTTC.

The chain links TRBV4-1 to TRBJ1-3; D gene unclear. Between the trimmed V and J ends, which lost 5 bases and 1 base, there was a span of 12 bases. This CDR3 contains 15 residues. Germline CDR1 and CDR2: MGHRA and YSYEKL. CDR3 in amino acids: CASSDFRSSGNTIYF. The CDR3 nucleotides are TGCGCCAGCAGCGACTTCAGGAGTTCTGGAAACACCATATATTTT.

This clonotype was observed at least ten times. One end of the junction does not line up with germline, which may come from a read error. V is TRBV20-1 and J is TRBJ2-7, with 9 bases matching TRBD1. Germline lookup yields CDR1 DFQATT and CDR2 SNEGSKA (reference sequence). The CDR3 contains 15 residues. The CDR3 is CSAGDQGTGIHEQYF. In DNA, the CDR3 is TGCAGTGCTGGAGATCAGGGGACAGGGATCCACGAGCAGTACTTC.

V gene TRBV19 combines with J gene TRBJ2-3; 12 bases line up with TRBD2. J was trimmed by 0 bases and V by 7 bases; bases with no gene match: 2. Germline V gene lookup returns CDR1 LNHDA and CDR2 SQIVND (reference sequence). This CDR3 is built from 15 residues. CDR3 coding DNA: TGTGCCAGTACTAGCGGGAGGGTTAGCACAGATACGCAGTATTTT. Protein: CASTSGRVSTDTQYF.

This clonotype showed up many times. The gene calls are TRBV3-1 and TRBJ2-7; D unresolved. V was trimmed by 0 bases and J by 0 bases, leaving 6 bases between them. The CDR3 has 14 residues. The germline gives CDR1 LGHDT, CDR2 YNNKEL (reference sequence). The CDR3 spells CASSQDSYSYEQYF. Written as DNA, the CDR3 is TGTGCCAGCAGCCAAGACAGCTACTCCTACGAGCAGTACTTC.

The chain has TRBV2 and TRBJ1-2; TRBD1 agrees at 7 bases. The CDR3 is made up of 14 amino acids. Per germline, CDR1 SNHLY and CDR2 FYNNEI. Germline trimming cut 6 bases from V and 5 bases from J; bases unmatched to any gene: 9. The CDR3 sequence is CASSLRDSSYGYTF. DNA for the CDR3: TGTGCCAGCAGCCTACGGGACAGCTCATATGGCTACACCTTC.

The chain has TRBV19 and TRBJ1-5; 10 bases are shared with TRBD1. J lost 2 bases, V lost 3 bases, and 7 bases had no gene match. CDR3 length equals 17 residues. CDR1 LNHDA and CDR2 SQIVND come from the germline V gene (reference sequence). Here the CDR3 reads CASSISGTGVGNQPQHF. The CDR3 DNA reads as TGTGCCAGTAGTATCTCCGGGACAGGGGTAGGCAATCAGCCCCAGCATTTT. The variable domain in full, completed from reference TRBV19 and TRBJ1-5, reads DGGITQSPKYLFRKEGQNVTLSCEQNLNHDAMYWYRQDPGQGLRLIYYSQIVNDFQKGDIAEGYSVSREKKESFPLTVTSAQKNPTAFYLCASSISGTGVGNQPQHFGDGTRLSIL.

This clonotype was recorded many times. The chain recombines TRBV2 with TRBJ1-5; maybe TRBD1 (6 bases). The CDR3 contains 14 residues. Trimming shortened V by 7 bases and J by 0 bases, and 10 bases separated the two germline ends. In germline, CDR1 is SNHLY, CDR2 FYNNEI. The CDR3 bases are TGTGCCAGCACCTGGACAGATAGCAATCAGCCCCAGCATTTT. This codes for CASTWTDSNQPQHF.

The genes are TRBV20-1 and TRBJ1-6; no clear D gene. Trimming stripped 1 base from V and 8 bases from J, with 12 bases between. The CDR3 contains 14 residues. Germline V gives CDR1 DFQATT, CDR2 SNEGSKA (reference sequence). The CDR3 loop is CSARVRGTDSPLHF. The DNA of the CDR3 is TGCAGTGCTAGAGTTCGGGGAACCGATTCACCCCTCCACTTT.

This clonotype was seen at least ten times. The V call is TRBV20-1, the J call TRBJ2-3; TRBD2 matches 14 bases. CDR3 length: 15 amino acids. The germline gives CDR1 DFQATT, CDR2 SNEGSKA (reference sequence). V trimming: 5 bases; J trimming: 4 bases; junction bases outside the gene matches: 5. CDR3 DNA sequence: TGCAGTGCTGTGGGACTAGCGGGAGCCTCAGATACGCAGTATTTT. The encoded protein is CSAVGLAGASDTQYF.

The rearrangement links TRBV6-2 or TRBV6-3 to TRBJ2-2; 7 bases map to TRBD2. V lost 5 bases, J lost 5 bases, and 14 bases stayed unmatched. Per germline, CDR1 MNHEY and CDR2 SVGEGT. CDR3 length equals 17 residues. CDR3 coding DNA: TGTGCCAGCAGTGAAGCGGGGTTAGGAATTGGTACCGGGGAGCTGTTTTTT. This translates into CASSEAGLGIGTGELFF.

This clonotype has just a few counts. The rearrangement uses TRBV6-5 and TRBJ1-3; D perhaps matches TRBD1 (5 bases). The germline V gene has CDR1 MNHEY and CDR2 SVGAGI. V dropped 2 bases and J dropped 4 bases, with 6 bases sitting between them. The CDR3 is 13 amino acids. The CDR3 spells CASSYDSGNTIYF. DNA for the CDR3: TGTGCCAGCAGTTACGACAGCGGAAACACCATATATTTT.

CDR3 region: CASSPSRADYEQYF. In nucleotides, the CDR3 is TGTGCCAGCAGCCCCTCTAGGGCCGATTACGAGCAGTACTTC. The chain links TRBV28 to TRBJ2-7; D remains ambiguous. The CDR3 loop spans 14 amino acids. V was cut by 6 bases and J by 4 bases, with 16 bases left in between. In germline, CDR1 is MDHEN, CDR2 SYDVKM.

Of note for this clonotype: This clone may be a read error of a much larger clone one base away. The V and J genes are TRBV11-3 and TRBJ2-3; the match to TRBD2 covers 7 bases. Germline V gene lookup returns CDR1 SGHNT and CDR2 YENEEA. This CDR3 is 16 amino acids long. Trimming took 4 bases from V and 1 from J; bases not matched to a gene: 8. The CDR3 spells CASSCPAGVGTDTQYF. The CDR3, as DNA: TGTGCCAGCAGCTGCCCGGCGGGGGTGGGCACAGATACGCAGTATTTT.

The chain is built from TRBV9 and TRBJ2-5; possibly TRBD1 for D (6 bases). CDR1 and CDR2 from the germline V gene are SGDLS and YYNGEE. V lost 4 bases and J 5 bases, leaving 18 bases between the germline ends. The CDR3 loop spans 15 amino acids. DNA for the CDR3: TGTGCCAGCAGCTCCACGCCAGGGGCGCGGGAGACCCAGTACTTC. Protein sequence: CASSSTPGARETQYF. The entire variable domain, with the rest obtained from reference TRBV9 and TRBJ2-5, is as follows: DSGVTQTPKHLITATGQRVTLRCSPRSGDLSVYWYQQSLDQGLQFLIQYYNGEERAKGNILERFSAQQFPDLHSELNLSSLELGDSALYFCASSSTPGARETQYFGPGTRLLVL.

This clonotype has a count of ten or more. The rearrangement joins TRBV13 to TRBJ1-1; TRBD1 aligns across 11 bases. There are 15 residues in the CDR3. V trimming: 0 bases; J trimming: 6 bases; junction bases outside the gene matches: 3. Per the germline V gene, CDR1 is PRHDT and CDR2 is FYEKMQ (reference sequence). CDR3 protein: CASSLGGQGAPEAFF. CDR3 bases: TGTGCCAGCAGCTTAGGAGGACAGGGGGCCCCTGAAGCTTTCTTT. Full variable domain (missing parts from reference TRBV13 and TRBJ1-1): AAGVIQSPRHLIKEKRETATLKCYPIPRHDTVYWYQQGPGQDPQFLISFYEKMQSDKGSIPDRFSAQQFSDYHSELNMSSLELGDSALYFCASSLGGQGAPEAFFGQGTRLTVV.

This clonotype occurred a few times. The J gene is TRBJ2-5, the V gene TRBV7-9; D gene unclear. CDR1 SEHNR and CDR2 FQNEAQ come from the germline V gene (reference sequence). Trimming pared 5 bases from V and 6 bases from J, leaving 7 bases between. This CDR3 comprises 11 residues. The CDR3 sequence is CASSVQKTQYF. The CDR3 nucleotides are TGTGCCAGCAGCGTCCAGAAGACCCAGTACTTC.

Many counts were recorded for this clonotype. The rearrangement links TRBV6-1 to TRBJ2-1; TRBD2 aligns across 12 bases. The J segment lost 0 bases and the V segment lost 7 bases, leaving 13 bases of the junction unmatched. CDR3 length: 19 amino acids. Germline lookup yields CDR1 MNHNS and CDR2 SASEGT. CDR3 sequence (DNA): TGTGCCAGCACCCAAATGACTAGCGGGAGCCTGGGCTCCTACAATGAGCAGTTCTTC. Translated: CASTQMTSGSLGSYNEQFF.

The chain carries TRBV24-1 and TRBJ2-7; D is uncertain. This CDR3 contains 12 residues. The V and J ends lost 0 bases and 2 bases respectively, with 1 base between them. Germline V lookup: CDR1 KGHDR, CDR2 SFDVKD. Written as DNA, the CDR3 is TGTGCCACCAGTGATTTGGCCTACGAGCAGTACTTC. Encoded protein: CATSDLAYEQYF.